One sample yielded the 20 T cell receptor beta chains listed below, sequenced in a study of blood T cell repertoires in COVID-19 (dated by TCRdb to about 2020). Receptor amplification or capture employed the immunoSEQ multiplex PCR assay. Here the immuneACCESS table is served through TCRdb, limited to in-frame sequences with V and J called. Missing clones are a known gap in these copies; in checked studies unresolved V genes cover under half, and the rest lacks a known reason. The sample yields about 80,000 clones; approximately 78% were counted once. Approximately 34% of the sample is in the top ten clones. The source material was peripheral blood. The receptors derive from a man between 60 and 75 years old with COVID-19, enrolled during active disease.

The V call is TRBV9, the J call TRBJ2-3, with D possibly TRBD1 on 5 matching bases. Trimming removed 4 bases from V and 4 bases from J, with 16 bases in between. Germline lookup yields CDR1 SGDLS and CDR2 YYNGEE. The CDR3 is 15 residues long. CDR3 nucleotides: TGTGCCAGCAGCCCCCAAAGCGCAGGGCCAGATACGCAGTATTTT. Protein sequence: CASSPQSAGPDTQYF.

This clone was recorded a few times. V and J are TRBV4-1 and TRBJ1-4; 7 bases align to TRBD1. Germline CDR1 is MGHRA and CDR2 is YSYEKL. With V trimmed by 0 bases and J by 8 bases, 6 bases remained unmatched. The CDR3 length is 15 residues. The DNA for the CDR3 is TGCGCCAGCAGCCAAGACCGACAGGGTGGAGAAAAACTGTTTTTT. Translating it yields CASSQDRQGGEKLFF.

The rearrangement joins TRBV9 to TRBJ1-2; D gene unclear. CDR3 length equals 15 residues. CDR1 and CDR2 (germline): SGDLS, YYNGEE. Trimming cost V 1 base and J 4 bases, with 14 bases left between them. The CDR3, as DNA: TGTGCCAGCAGCGTAACCCCTGACACACCCTATGGCTACACCTTC. Translating gives CASSVTPDTPYGYTF.

V gene TRBV7-2 combines with J gene TRBJ1-3, with TRBD1 as a possible D gene (5 bases). Germline V gene lookup returns CDR1 SGHTA and CDR2 FQGNSA. The CDR3 runs 14 residues. The V end lost 5 bases, the J end lost 2 bases, and 10 bases lay between the germline ends. This chain's CDR3 is CASSPQGAGNTIYF. The CDR3 nucleotides are TGTGCCAGCAGCCCCCAAGGGGCTGGAAACACCATATATTTT. Combining the CDR3 with reference TRBV7-2 and TRBJ1-3 gives the whole variable domain GAGVSQSPSNKVTEKGKDVELRCDPISGHTALYWYRQSLGQGLEFLIYFQGNSAPDKSGLPSDRFSAERTGGSVSTLTIQRTQQEDSAVYLCASSPQGAGNTIYFGEGSWLTVV.

This clone appeared a single time. V gene TRBV20-1 combines with J gene TRBJ1-2, with D hard to call. Germline CDR1 reads DFQATT; CDR2 reads SNEGSKA (reference sequence). The CDR3 sequence is 10 residues long. V lost 6 bases and J lost 7, with 9 bases in between. The CDR3: CSAHGVGYTF. CDR3 DNA: TGCAGTGCGCACGGGGTTGGCTACACCTTC.

J is TRBJ1-6 and V is TRBV7-9, with TRBD1 matching over 7 bases. Germline V gives CDR1 SEHNR, CDR2 FQNEAQ (reference sequence). The CDR3 totals 15 residues. V lost 3 bases, J lost 7 bases, and 6 bases stayed unmatched. As DNA, the CDR3 is TGTGCCAGCAGCTTTCTCGACAGGGCGAATTCACCCCTCCACTTT. Protein: CASSFLDRANSPLHF.

V usage is TRBV19 and J usage is TRBJ2-2; a possible D gene is TRBD1 (5 bases). The CDR3 has 15 residues. V lost 2 bases and J lost 4, with 11 bases in between. CDR1 is LNHDA, CDR2 SQIVND, per germline (reference sequence). The chain's CDR3 is CASSIQGVGTGELFF. The CDR3 DNA sequence: TGTGCCAGTAGTATACAGGGTGTTGGCACCGGGGAGCTGTTTTTT.

The J gene is TRBJ2-2, the V gene TRBV5-6; tentative D call: TRBD1 (5 bases). The length of the CDR3 is 14 residues. Per the germline V gene, CDR1 is SGHDT and CDR2 is YYEEEE. V was clipped by 5 bases and J by 1 base, with 9 bases between them. As DNA, the CDR3 is TGTGCCAGCAGAATCGGACAGAACACCGGGGAGCTGTTTTTT. It is translated as CASRIGQNTGELFF.

The chain employs TRBV29-1 and TRBJ1-1, with TRBD1 matching 7 bases. CDR1 and CDR2 (germline): SQVTM, ANQGSEA. This CDR3 comprises 13 residues. V lost 1 base, J lost 7 bases, and 6 bases stayed unmatched. In DNA, the CDR3 is TGCAGCGTTGAAGTGACAGGGCTAGGTGAAGCTTTCTTT. Amino acid sequence: CSVEVTGLGEAFF.

The rearrangement links TRBV18 to TRBJ2-5; the match to TRBD1 covers 9 bases. Germline V CDR1 and CDR2: KGHSH, LQKENI. The CDR3 is 16 amino acids. Trimming cost V 4 bases and J 2 bases; bases outside gene matches: 8. CDR3 bases: TGTGCCAGCTCACGACAGGGGGTGCCCGAACAAGAGACCCAGTACTTC. It specifies CASSRQGVPEQETQYF.

This rearrangement joins TRBV24-1 to TRBJ2-3; possibly TRBD1 for D (6 bases). Trimming left V 5 bases short and J 5 bases short, with 22 bases between. CDR1 is KGHDR, CDR2 SFDVKD, per germline. The CDR3 loop spans 17 amino acids. CDR3 in DNA: TGTGCCACCAGTGGTTCCCCCCGAACAGGGAGTAAAGATACGCAGTATTTT. Its translation: CATSGSPRTGSKDTQYF.

The V call is TRBV15, the J call TRBJ1-2; 8 bases are shared with TRBD1. After removal of 0 bases from V and 3 bases from J, the junction contained 12 bases not matched to a gene. Germline CDR1 reads LNHNV; CDR2 reads YYDKDF (reference sequence). There are 18 residues in the CDR3. CDR3 sequence: CATSRDLGTGGADYGYTF. The CDR3 DNA sequence: TGTGCCACCAGCAGAGATCTTGGGACAGGAGGCGCTGACTATGGCTACACCTTC. The variable domain in full, completed from reference TRBV15 and TRBJ1-2, reads DAMVIQNPRYQVTQFGKPVTLSCSQTLNHNVMYWYQQKSSQAPKLLFHYYDKDFNNEADTPDNFQSRRPNTSFCFLDIRSPGLGDTAMYLCATSRDLGTGGADYGYTFGSGTRLTVV.

The V and J genes are TRBV30 and TRBJ1-4; no clear D gene. CDR1 is GTSNPN and CDR2 is SVGIG in the germline V gene (reference sequence). CDR3 size: 13 residues. Trimming stripped 5 bases from V and 10 bases from J, with 17 bases between. The CDR3 here is CAWQREGIGKLFF. The CDR3 DNA reads as TGTGCCTGGCAGAGGGAGGGTATAGGAAAACTGTTTTTT.

This clone has only one observation. The rearrangement joins TRBV9 to TRBJ1-1, with a weak D call TRBD1 (5 bases). Germline CDR1 reads SGDLS; CDR2 reads YYNGEE. CDR3 length: 16 amino acids. The V and J ends lost 3 bases and 1 base respectively, with 16 bases between them. CDR3 sequence reads: CASSEAAGIENTEAFF. The CDR3 DNA is TGTGCCAGCAGCGAGGCCGCAGGGATAGAGAACACTGAAGCTTTCTTT.

J is TRBJ1-6 and V is TRBV5-1; TRBD1 is a possible D gene (6 bases). V dropped 0 bases and J dropped 7 bases, with 14 bases sitting between them. CDR3 length equals 16 residues. Germline V lookup: CDR1 SGHRS, CDR2 YFSETQ. The CDR3 reads CASSLAQGQINSPLHF. Here the CDR3 DNA reads TGCGCCAGCAGCTTGGCCCAAGGACAGATAAATTCACCCCTCCACTTT.

J is TRBJ1-2 and V is TRBV21-1. TRBV21-1 is marked as a pseudogene. The CDR3 consists of 16 residues. In DNA, the CDR3 is TGTGCCAGCAGCAAAAGGGGGGGACATACTAACTATGGCTACACCTTC. It yields the protein CASSKRGGHTNYGYTF.

The rearrangement joins TRBV2 to TRBJ2-7; 8 bases fit TRBD1. Trimming cost V 10 bases and J 2 bases; bases outside gene matches: 7. The CDR3 runs to 13 residues. Germline V gene data show CDR1 as SNHLY and CDR2 as FYNNEI. The CDR3 region has the DNA TGTGCCATCGCGACAGGGGCGCCCTACGAGCAGTACTTC. Its protein product is CAIATGAPYEQYF.

The V call is TRBV25-1, the J call TRBJ1-1; D is unresolved. The CDR3 loop spans 14 amino acids. Germline V CDR1 and CDR2: MGHDK, SYGVNS. The V gene lost 7 bases and the J gene lost 1 base, with 13 bases spanning the gap. In DNA, the CDR3 is TGTGCCAGCAAAGACACTAGCACGAACACTGAAGCTTTCTTT. This sequence encodes CASKDTSTNTEAFF.

V gene TRBV5-1 combines with J gene TRBJ1-1, with D unclear. This CDR3 spans 14 amino acids. Germline V gene sequence: CDR1 SGHRS, CDR2 YFSETQ. V lost 0 bases, J lost 0 bases, and 6 bases lay in between. CDR3 DNA: TGCGCCAGCAGCTTGGGAGGCATGAACACTGAAGCTTTCTTT. Translated: CASSLGGMNTEAFF. The full variable domain, in which reference TRBV5-1 and TRBJ1-1 provide the parts outside the CDR3, is KAGVTQTPRYLIKTRGQQVTLSCSPISGHRSVSWYQQTPGQGLQFLFEYFSETQRNKGNFPGRFSGRQFSNSRSEMNVSTLELGDSALYLCASSLGGMNTEAFFGQGTRLTVV.

CDR3 DNA sequence: TGTGCCAGCAGGACCTTGCGGGACAGAGATACGCAGTATTTT. Its protein product is CASRTLRDRDTQYF. V is TRBV6-6 and J is TRBJ2-3; D possibly corresponds to TRBD1 (7 bases). Trimming pared 6 bases from V and 5 bases from J, leaving 15 bases between. CDR3 length: 14 amino acids. Germline values: CDR1 MNHNY, CDR2 SVGAGI (reference sequence).